This T cell receptor beta chain comes out of a study of T cell responses to AZD1222 COVID-19 vaccine. Whole-study context: It was second doses at about 4 or about 12 weeks that were pooled.

Sequenced by immunoSEQ multiplex PCR; TCRdb stores in-frame clones only, minus some. This sample has roughly 96,000 clones, with about 89% found just once. Points from the study as a whole: Breadth and depth of Spike-specific TCRs rose after two AZD1222 doses.

As to this clone: The antigen remains unidentified.

The source material was peripheral blood, sampled on day 0 of AZD1222 vaccination. The clonotype was recovered from an adult in good health.

The CDR3 nucleotides are TGTGCCAGCAGTTTAGTCGCAGGGCTAAATCAGCCCCAGCATTTT. Its translation is CASSLVAGLNQPQHF. The chain uses TRBV27 and TRBJ1-5; tentatively, D is TRBD1 (5 bases). V was clipped by 2 bases and J by 4 bases, with 12 bases between them. The germline gives CDR1 MNHEY, CDR2 SMNVEV (reference sequence). The CDR3 has 15 amino acids.